Listed here are 10 T cell receptor beta chains from one sample, sequenced in a study of T cells in Graves' hyperthyroidism and ophthalmopathy. RNA transcripts gave rise to amplified TCR beta CDR3 regions. The HTBI primer set was used in a first-round RT-PCR of the TCR CDR3. From the multiplex PCR reads, TCRdb called clonotypes with MiXCR, one entry per CDR3 protein. Of 600,000 or so distinct CDR3 sequences in the sample, approximately 14% were seen once. The sample comprised blood. All receptors derive from a woman under 30 with Graves' ophthalmopathy.

The rearrangement joins TRBV9 to TRBJ1-1; 8 nucleotides line up with TRBD1. The ends lost 1 base at V and 4 bases at J; junction bases unmatched: 3. The CDR3 spans 14 residues. The germline gives CDR1 SGDLS, CDR2 YYNGEE. The CDR3 nucleotides are TGTGCCAGCAGCGTACCCGACAGGGGCACTGAAGCTTTCTTT. This gives the protein CASSVPDRGTEAFF.

On this clonotype: The junction departs from the called germline gene at one end, perhaps through a read error. The CDR3 coding sequence is TGTGCCAGCAGCTTAGCGGGGAGGGTTATGGACATTCGGTACTTC. Protein sequence: CASSLAGRVMDIRYF. The V gene is TRBV13, the J gene TRBJ2-4, with TRBD2 matching 7 bases. Germline CDR1 and CDR2: PRHDT and FYEKMQ (reference sequence). The CDR3 length is 15 residues.

Ten or more counts support this clonotype. The chain has TRBV27 and TRBJ2-7; D is perhaps TRBD1 (5 bases). Deletions cut 5 bases from V and 4 bases from J, with 15 bases between. CDR1 is MNHEY, CDR2 SMNVEV, per germline (reference sequence). CDR3 length: 14 amino acids. The DNA of the CDR3 is TGTGCCAGCAGTGGTCTTGACAGCCCATACGAGCAGTACTTC. Protein: CASSGLDSPYEQYF.

The table lists this clonotype with many counts. The chain joins TRBV2 to TRBJ1-1; unclear D gene. V was trimmed by 6 bases and J by 7 bases, leaving 9 bases between them. The CDR3 loop spans 11 amino acids. Germline CDR1 SNHLY, CDR2 FYNNEI. The CDR3 protein is CASRYVVEAFF. Written as DNA, the CDR3 is TGTGCCAGCAGGTACGTGGTTGAAGCTTTCTTT.

This clonotype was recorded at least ten times. The chain is built from TRBV7-9 and TRBJ2-7; D is uncertain. Germline-derived CDR1 and CDR2 are SEHNR and FQNEAQ (reference sequence). The CDR3 length is 16 residues. V was cut by 4 bases and J by 0 bases, with 16 bases left in between. In DNA form, the CDR3 reads TGTGCCAGCAGCTCCTCGGCAGGACGGAGCTCCTACGAGCAGTACTTC. Protein sequence: CASSSSAGRSSYEQYF.

This clonotype has a count of ten or more. This chain links TRBV4-3 with TRBJ2-5, with TRBD2 identical over 7 bases. CDR3 length: 16 amino acids. Germline CDR1 reads LGHNA; CDR2 reads YSLEER. The V segment lost 1 base and the J segment 2 bases; nucleotides outside the gene matches: 7. The CDR3 coding sequence is TGCGCCAGCAGCCAAGTTCGCGGGGGAGGGCAAGAGACCCAGTACTTC. This codes for CASSQVRGGGQETQYF.

This clonotype was observed at least ten times. The chain carries TRBV6-1 and TRBJ1-5; 12 bases line up with TRBD1. The CDR3 runs 16 residues. Unmatched junction bases numbered 9, after V lost 6 bases and J lost 6 bases. From germline, CDR1 is MNHNS and CDR2 SASEGT. CDR3 coding DNA: TGTGCCAGCAGCCACGGGACAGGGGGCGCCGGTCAGCCCCAGCATTTT. Residues: CASSHGTGGAGQPQHF.

This chain links TRBV4-3 with TRBJ2-7, with D tentatively TRBD2 (5 bases). CDR3 size: 19 residues. Germline assignment: CDR1 LGHNA and CDR2 YSLEER. V was pared by 0 bases and J by 9 bases, with 30 bases between. The CDR3: CASSQDGWYLSEATSRQYF. CDR3 DNA sequence: TGCGCCAGCAGCCAAGATGGCTGGTATCTTAGCGAGGCTACGAGCAGGCAGTACTTC.

There are many counts of this clonotype. The V and J genes are TRBV28 and TRBJ2-1, with D tentatively TRBD1 (6 bases). V lost 4 bases and J 1 base, leaving 11 bases between the germline ends. Germline CDR1 is MDHEN and CDR2 is SYDVKM. This CDR3 comprises 15 residues. CDR3 sequence: CASSWGQGSYNEQFF. Here the CDR3 DNA reads TGTGCCAGCAGTTGGGGGCAGGGGTCCTACAATGAGCAGTTCTTC.

This clonotype showed up many times. This rearrangement joins TRBV6-1 to TRBJ2-3, with TRBD1 matching 8 bases. Losses at the gene ends were 8 bases for V and 3 bases for J; bases not matched to a gene: 7. From germline, CDR1 is MNHNS and CDR2 SASEGT. The length of the CDR3 is 14 residues. This CDR3 reads CASGGQGRTDTQYF. DNA for the CDR3: TGTGCCAGCGGCGGACAGGGTCGGACAGATACGCAGTATTTT.